A single sample gave rise to the 6 T cell receptor beta chains below, sequenced in a study of cytomegalovirus exposure and HLA in healthy donors. Amplification used 60 Vbeta primers and 13 Jbeta primers. Some clones are missing from TCRdb's copy, which holds only in-frame ones; the method was immunoSEQ multiplex PCR. The profile shows 200,000 to 300,000 clones, 75% to 85% of them singletons. The sequencing input was PBMCs. The source of these receptors is a woman aged 60-75 years in good health and CMV-seropositive.

The CDR3 here is CASSRATGALYNEQFF. The DNA for the CDR3 is TGCGCCAGCAGCCGCGCGACAGGAGCCCTCTACAATGAGCAGTTCTTC. The chain recombines TRBV5-1 with TRBJ2-1; weak D call: TRBD1 (6 bases). The CDR3 runs to 16 residues. V dropped 4 bases and J dropped 3 bases, with 17 bases sitting between them. From germline, CDR1 is SGHRS and CDR2 YFSETQ.

The chain has TRBV2 and TRBJ2-1; TRBD2 aligns across 8 bases. The J segment lost 4 bases and the V segment lost 5 bases, leaving 13 bases of the junction unmatched. Germline CDR1 SNHLY, CDR2 FYNNEI. The CDR3 has 17 residues. The CDR3 loop is CASSPLNGLALYNEQFF. The CDR3 nucleotides are TGTGCCAGCAGTCCATTAAATGGACTAGCACTATACAATGAGCAGTTCTTC. The full variable domain, completed using reference TRBV2 and TRBJ2-1, is EPEVTQTPSHQVTQMGQEVILRCVPISNHLYFYWYRQILGQKVEFLVSFYNNEISEKSEIFDDQFSVERPDGSNFTLKIRSTKLEDSAMYFCASSPLNGLALYNEQFFGPGTRLTVL.

This rearrangement joins TRBV28 to TRBJ1-2; 11 bases map to TRBD1. CDR3 length: 16 residues. V lost 7 bases and J lost 2; bases outside the gene matches: 9. Germline loops: CDR1 MDHEN, CDR2 SYDVKM. The CDR3: CASKILGQGENYGYTF. CDR3 DNA: TGTGCCAGCAAAATACTGGGACAGGGGGAGAACTATGGCTACACCTTC.

The V and J genes are TRBV7-9 and TRBJ2-5, with D perhaps matching TRBD1 (6 bases). The CDR3 is 13 amino acids. Germline V gene lookup returns CDR1 SEHNR and CDR2 FQNEAQ (reference sequence). Trimming removed 7 bases from V and 3 bases from J, with 12 bases in between. The CDR3 loop reads CASNRQEEETQYF. The CDR3 coding sequence is TGTGCCAGCAATCGACAGGAGGAAGAGACCCAGTACTTC.

The V and J genes are TRBV6-1 and TRBJ2-7, with D unclear. CDR1 is MNHNS, CDR2 SASEGT, per germline. V was clipped by 3 bases and J by 0 bases, with 12 bases between them. The CDR3 consists of 15 residues. The CDR3 reads CASSDPTRTSYEQYF. CDR3 nucleotide sequence: TGTGCCAGCAGTGACCCGACACGAACCTCCTACGAGCAGTACTTC.

This rearrangement joins TRBV28 to TRBJ1-6; TRBD1 aligns across 8 bases. With 6 bases clipped from V and 7 bases from J, the junction kept 2 bases outside the gene matches. The CDR3 sequence is 13 residues long. Germline CDR1 and CDR2: MDHEN and SYDVKM. CDR3 coding DNA: TGTGCCAGCAGAGACAGGGGAAATTCACCCCTCCACTTT. The encoded protein is CASRDRGNSPLHF.